This TCR beta chain was retrieved from a study of blood T cells in healthy people across ages. Study overall: Through template switching, about one barcoded beta molecule was captured per two T cells, as measured in model experiments. Study observations and caveats: Per million T cells, TCR beta diversity dropped about linearly as age rose. Diversity of TCR beta correlated strongly with naive T cell percentage.

Through a sample-barcoded 5' primer and a J-beta primer mix, a second PCR was run for roughly 7 to 11 cycles. TCRdb processed the 5' RACE reads anew with MiXCR; each CDR3 protein has one entry. The sample gives fewer than 900,000 distinct CDR3 sequences, roughly 43% of which show up once; about 20% is in the top ten. With regard to this clonotype: What it binds is not known.

Each individual donor underwent a draw of approximately 10 milliliters of peripheral blood. The sequenced sample was blood. The sequence was collected from a woman aged 60-70 years in good health.

For the CDR3, the DNA is TGTGCCAGCAGTGAAAAGTTCCGGAACACTGAAGCTTTCTTT. It specifies CASSEKFRNTEAFF. The rearrangement links TRBV25-1 to TRBJ1-1, with D unclear. This CDR3 spans 14 amino acids. V lost 2 bases to trimming and J lost 1 base, with 8 bases between them. CDR1 MGHDK and CDR2 SYGVNS come from the germline V gene.